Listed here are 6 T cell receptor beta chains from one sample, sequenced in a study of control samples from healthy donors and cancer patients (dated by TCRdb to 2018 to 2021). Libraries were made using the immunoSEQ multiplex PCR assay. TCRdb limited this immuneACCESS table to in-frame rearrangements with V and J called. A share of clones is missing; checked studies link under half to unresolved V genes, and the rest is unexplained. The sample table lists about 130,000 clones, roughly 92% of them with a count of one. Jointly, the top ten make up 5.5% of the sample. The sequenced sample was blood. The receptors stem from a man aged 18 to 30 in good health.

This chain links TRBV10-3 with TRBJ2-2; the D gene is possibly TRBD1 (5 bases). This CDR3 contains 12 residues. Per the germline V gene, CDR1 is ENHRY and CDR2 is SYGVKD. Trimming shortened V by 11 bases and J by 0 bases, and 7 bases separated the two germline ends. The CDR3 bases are TGTGCCGGGGCCCCGAACACCGGGGAGCTGTTTTTT. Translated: CAGAPNTGELFF.

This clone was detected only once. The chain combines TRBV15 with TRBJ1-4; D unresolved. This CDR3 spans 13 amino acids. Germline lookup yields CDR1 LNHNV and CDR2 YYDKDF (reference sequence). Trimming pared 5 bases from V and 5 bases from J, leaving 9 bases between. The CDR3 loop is CATSPQKNEKLFF. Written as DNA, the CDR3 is TGTGCCACCAGCCCCCAGAAGAATGAAAAACTGTTTTTT.

CDR3 region: CSASLPGRGYNEQFF. As DNA, the CDR3 is TGCAGTGCTAGTCTTCCGGGGCGCGGGTACAATGAGCAGTTCTTC. The chain combines TRBV20-1 with TRBJ2-1; TRBD1 or TRBD2 may be the D gene (5 bases each). V was clipped by 3 bases and J by 4 bases, with 16 bases between them. The CDR3 is 15 residues long. Germline V gene data show CDR1 as DFQATT and CDR2 as SNEGSKA (reference sequence).

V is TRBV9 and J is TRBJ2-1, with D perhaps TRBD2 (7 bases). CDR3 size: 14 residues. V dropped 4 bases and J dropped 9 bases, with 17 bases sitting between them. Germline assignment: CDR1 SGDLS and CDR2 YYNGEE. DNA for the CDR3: TGTGCCAGCAGCATCAGATGGGGGGGCGTTGAGCAGTTCTTC. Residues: CASSIRWGGVEQFF.

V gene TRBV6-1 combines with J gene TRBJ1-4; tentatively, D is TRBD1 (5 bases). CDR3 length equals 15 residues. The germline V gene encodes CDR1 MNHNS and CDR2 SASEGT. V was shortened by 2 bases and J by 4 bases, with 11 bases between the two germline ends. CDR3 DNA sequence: TGTGCCAGCAGTGAATGGGGGTGGATTAATGAAAAACTGTTTTTT. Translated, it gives CASSEWGWINEKLFF.

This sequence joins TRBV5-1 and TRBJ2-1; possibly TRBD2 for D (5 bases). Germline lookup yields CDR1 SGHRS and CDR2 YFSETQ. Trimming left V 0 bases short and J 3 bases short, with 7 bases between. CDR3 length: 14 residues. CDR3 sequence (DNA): TGCGCCAGCAGCTTGGACGGGATCTACAATGAGCAGTTCTTC. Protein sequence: CASSLDGIYNEQFF.